This record looks at one T cell receptor beta chain sequence and its context. Its specificity is not known. The CDR3 end falls 3 residues outside the read, so it is completed with the germline J gene. Repertoires were generated with immunoSEQ multiplex PCR, while TCRdb's copy carries only in-frame clones and drops some. The table counts about 40,000 clones; around 4.9% lies in the top ten. Each participant carried one incident cervical HPV16 infection only. Germline CDR1 SQVTM, CDR2 ANQGSEA. This CDR3 is built from 12 residues. The record originates from a study of T cells in women clearing cervical HPV infection. Study-wide results and limits: TRBV6-7 relative abundance averaged roughly 0.099% in cases and approximately 0.15% in controls.

This TCR derives from a woman between 18 and 69 years old with a cervical HPV16 infection that either progressed to CIN3+ or cleared (not recorded which). Material for sequencing was blood buffy coat. V and J are TRBV29-1 and TRBJ1-1; tentatively, D is TRBD1 (5 bases). The CDR3 loop reads CSVEDLGREAFF. Incomplete CDR3 DNA: TGCAGCGTTGAAGATCTGGGGCGAGAA.